This T cell receptor beta chain comes out of a study of T cells after yellow fever vaccination. Study context: Fractions containing few cells were prepared with SMART-Seq v4 Ultra Low Input.

The CDR3 is 16 residues long. Germline CDR1 reads SGHRS; CDR2 reads YFSETQ. V dropped 1 base and J dropped 3 bases, with 14 bases sitting between them. Using its own MiXCR run on the 5' RACE reads, TCRdb lists one record per CDR3 protein. The sample shows about 340,000 distinct CDR3 sequences, around 3.9% of them seen only once. This chain connects TRBV5-1 to TRBJ2-1, with D tentatively TRBD2 (5 bases). The receptor was derived from a man aged 18 to 35 who received the YFV17D yellow fever vaccine. This specimen consisted of PBMCs, obtained 5 days after the yellow fever booster vaccination. CDR3 region: CASSLRLGGGYNEQFF. The CDR3 region has the DNA TGCGCCAGCAGCTTGAGGCTCGGAGGTGGCTACAATGAGCAGTTCTTC.